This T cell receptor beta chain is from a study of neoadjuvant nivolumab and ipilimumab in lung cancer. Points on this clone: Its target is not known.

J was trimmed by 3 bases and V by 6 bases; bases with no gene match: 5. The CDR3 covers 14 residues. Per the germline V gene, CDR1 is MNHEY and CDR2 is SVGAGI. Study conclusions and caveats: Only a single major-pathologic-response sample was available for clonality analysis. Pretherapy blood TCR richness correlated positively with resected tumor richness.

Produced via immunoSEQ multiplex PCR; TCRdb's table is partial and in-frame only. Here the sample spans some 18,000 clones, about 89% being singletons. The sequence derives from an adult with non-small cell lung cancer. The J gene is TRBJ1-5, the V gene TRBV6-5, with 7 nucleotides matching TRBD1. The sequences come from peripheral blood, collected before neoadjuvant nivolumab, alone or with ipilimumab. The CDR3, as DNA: TGTGCCAGCAGCTCGGGACAGATCAATCAGCCCCAGCATTTT. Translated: CASSSGQINQPQHF.